This T cell receptor beta chain was identified in a study of CD8+ T cells in alopecia areata. Notes on the study in general: Sharing of TCR sequences between patients (possibly for HLA-related reasons) was less clear than in mice.

The ends were cut back, 2 bases at V and 4 bases at J, with 18 bases in the middle. Germline assignment: CDR1 SGHTA and CDR2 FQGNSA. The CDR3 has 17 amino acids. About this clone: Antigen unknown.

Sorted out of PBMCs were CD4+ T cells and CD8+ T cells. Reverse transcription of extracted RNA yielded cDNA, which provided the sequencing template. Sequencing used immunoSEQ multiplex PCR; TCRdb keeps in-frame clones, though not all of them. This sample has 200,000 to 250,000 clones, with approximately 53% found just once. This clonotype originated in a human donor in good health. The source material was CD8+ T cells sorted from blood. The genes are TRBV7-2 and TRBJ2-1; D tentatively fits TRBD1 or TRBD2 (6 bases each). In DNA form, the CDR3 reads TGTGCCAGCAGCTTAAGGGAGGCCGGGGGCCAATACAATGAGCAGTTCTTC. It encodes CASSLREAGGQYNEQFF.